This TCR beta chain emerged from a study of OX40 agonist ivuxolimab in advanced cancers. Whole-study context: In this cohort, patients received ivuxolimab, an agonistic anti-OX40 (CD134) antibody. Study-wide results and caveats: Compared with CD4+, CD8+ T cells on average had more expanded clones. Patients who responded partially at 0.1-3.0 mg/kg showed clonal expansion ranking among the lowest. The work left the antigen specificity of expanded peripheral T cells undetermined.

Note on this clone: What it binds is unknown.

TCRdb keeps only in-frame clones here, not all; method: immunoSEQ multiplex PCR. The data hold around 16,000 clones, with 50% to 75% observed a single time. The CDR3 contains 13 residues. CDR1 and CDR2 (germline): MNHEY, SMNVEV (reference sequence). J lost 0 bases, V lost 7 bases, and 1 base had no gene match. The receptor comes from an adult with an advanced solid tumor such as melanoma, head and neck, liver or kidney cancer. The sample consisted of CD4+ or CD8+ T cells sorted from blood, taken in a trial of the OX40 agonist ivuxolimab. The V and J genes are TRBV27 and TRBJ1-1, with 8 bases identical to TRBD1. The CDR3 loop is CASKQGVNTEAFF. Here the CDR3 DNA reads TGTGCCAGCAAACAGGGGGTGAACACTGAAGCTTTCTTT.